The clone carrying this TCR beta chain was counted at least ten times. Its antigen is unidentified. The iRepertoire nested amplicon-rescue multiplex PCR amplified TCR alpha and beta CDR3s from RNA. Each CDR3 protein gets one entry after TCRdb re-called the multiplex PCR reads with MiXCR. The profile covers approximately 93,000 distinct CDR3 sequences, with approximately 42% appearing a single time and more than 30% taken by the ten largest. The data derive from a study of glioma-infiltrating T cells. The V and J ends lost 0 bases and 6 bases respectively, with 4 bases between them. The CDR3 runs 12 residues. Germline CDR1 and CDR2: SGHRS and YFSETQ. Study conclusions and caveats: Non-neoplastic patients had below-expected tissue-blood divergence, while all gliomas exceeded expectation.

Sequencing was done on a sample of glioma tissue, nonneoplastic brain tissue, or PBMCs (not recorded which). V usage is TRBV5-1 and J usage is TRBJ2-1; D remains unclear. The sequence came from a human donor with low-grade glioma or glioblastoma, undergoing nonglioma brain surgery, or in good health (not recorded which). In DNA form, the CDR3 reads TGCGCCAGCAGCTTGGGCGCCAATGAGCAGTTCTTC. Amino acids: CASSLGANEQFF.